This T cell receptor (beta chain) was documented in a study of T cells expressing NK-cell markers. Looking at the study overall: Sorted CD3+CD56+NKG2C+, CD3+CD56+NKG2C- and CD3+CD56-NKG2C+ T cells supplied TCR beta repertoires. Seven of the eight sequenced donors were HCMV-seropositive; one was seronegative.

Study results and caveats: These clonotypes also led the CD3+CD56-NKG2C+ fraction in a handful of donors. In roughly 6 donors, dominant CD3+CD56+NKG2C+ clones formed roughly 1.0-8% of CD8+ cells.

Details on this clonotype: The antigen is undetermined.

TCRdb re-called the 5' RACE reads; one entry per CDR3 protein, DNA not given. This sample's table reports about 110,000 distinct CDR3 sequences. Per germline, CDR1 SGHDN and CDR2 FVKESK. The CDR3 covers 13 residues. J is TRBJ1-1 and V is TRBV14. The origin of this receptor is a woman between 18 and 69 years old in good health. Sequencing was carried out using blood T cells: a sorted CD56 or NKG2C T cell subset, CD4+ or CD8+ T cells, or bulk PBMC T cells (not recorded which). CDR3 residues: CASSQDRHTEAFF. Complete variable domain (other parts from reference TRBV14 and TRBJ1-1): EAGVTQFPSHSVIEKGQTVTLRCDPISGHDNLYWYRRVMGKEIKFLLHFVKESKQDESGMPNNRFLAERTGGTYSTLKVQPAELEDSGVYFCASSQDRHTEAFFGQGTRLTVV.